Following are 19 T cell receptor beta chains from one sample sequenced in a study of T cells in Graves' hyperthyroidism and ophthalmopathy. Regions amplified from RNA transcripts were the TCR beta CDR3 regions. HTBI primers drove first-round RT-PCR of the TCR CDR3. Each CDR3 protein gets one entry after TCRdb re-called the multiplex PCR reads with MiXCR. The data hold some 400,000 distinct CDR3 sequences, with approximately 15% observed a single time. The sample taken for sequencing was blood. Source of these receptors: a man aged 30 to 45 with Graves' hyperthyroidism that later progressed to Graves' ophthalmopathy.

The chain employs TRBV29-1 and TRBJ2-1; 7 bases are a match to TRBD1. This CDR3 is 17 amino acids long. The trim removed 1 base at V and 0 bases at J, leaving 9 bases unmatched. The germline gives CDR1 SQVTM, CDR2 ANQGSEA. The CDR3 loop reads CSVEGAGGMSSYNEQFF. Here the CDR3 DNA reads TGCAGCGTTGAAGGGGCAGGGGGAATGAGCTCCTACAATGAGCAGTTCTTC.

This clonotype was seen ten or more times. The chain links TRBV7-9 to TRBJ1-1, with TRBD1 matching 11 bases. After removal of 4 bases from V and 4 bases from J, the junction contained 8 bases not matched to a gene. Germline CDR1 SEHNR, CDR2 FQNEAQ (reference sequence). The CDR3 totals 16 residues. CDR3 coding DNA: TGTGCCAGCAGCTCAGTCCGGGACAGGGGGAGCACTGAAGCTTTCTTT. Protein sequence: CASSSVRDRGSTEAFF. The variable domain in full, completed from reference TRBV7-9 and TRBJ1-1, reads DTGVSQNPRHKITKRGQNVTFRCDPISEHNRLYWYRQTLGQGPEFLTYFQNEAQLEKSRLLSDRFSAERPKGSFSTLEIQRTEQGDSAMYLCASSSVRDRGSTEAFFGQGTRLTVV.

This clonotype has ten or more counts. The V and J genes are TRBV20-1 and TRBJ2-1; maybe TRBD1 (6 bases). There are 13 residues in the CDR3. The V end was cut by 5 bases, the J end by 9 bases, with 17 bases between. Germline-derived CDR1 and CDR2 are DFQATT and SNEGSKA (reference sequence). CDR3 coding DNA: TGCAGTGCTTTCCACAGGGACCCCCGTGAGCAGTTCTTC. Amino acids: CSAFHRDPREQFF.

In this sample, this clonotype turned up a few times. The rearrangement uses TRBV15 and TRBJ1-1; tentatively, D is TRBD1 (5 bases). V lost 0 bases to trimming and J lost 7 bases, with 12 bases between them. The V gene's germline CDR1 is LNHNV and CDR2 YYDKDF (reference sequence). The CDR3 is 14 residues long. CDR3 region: CATSRDFAGIEAFF. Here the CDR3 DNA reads TGTGCCACCAGCAGAGATTTTGCAGGGATTGAAGCTTTCTTT.

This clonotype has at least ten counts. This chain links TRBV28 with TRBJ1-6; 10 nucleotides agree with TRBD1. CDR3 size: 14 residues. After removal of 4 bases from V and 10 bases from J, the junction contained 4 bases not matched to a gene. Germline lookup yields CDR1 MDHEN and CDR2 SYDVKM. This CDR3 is CASSSGQGESPLHF. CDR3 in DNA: TGTGCCAGCAGTTCTGGACAGGGGGAATCACCCCTCCACTTT.

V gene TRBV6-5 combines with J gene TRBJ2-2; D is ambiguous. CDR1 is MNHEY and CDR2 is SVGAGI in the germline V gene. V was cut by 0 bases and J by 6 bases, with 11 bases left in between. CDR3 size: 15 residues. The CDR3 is CASSYSIGFAGELFF. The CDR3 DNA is TGTGCCAGCAGTTACTCGATCGGGTTTGCCGGGGAGCTGTTTTTT.

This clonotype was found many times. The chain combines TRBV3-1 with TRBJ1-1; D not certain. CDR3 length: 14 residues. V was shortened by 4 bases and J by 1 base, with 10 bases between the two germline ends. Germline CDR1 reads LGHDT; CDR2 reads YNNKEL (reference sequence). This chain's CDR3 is CASSPEGRNTEAFF. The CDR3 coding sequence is TGTGCCAGCAGCCCAGAGGGTAGGAACACTGAAGCTTTCTTT.

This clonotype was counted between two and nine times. The CDR3 protein is CATSDTGQGVSEAFF. CDR3 nucleotide sequence: TGTGCCACCAGTGACACGGGACAGGGGGTCTCTGAAGCTTTCTTT. The chain couples TRBV24-1 to TRBJ1-1; 11 bases are shared with TRBD1. Germline CDR1 and CDR2: KGHDR and SFDVKD. V shed 4 bases, J shed 6 bases, and the junction held 6 bases outside the gene matches. The CDR3 runs to 15 residues.

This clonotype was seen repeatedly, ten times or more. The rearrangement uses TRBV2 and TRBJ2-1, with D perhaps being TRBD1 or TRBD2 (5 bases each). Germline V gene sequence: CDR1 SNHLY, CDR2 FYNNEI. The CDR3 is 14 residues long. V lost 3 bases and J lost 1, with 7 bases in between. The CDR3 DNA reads TGTGCCAGCAGTGACAGGGAGTCCTACAATGAGCAGTTCTTC. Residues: CASSDRESYNEQFF.

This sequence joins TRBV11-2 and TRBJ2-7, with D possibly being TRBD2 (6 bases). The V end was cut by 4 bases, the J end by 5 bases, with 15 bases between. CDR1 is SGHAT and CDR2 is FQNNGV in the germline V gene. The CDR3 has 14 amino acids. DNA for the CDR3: TGTGCCAGCAGCTCAAGGCGGACTAACGACGAGCAGTACTTC. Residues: CASSSRRTNDEQYF.

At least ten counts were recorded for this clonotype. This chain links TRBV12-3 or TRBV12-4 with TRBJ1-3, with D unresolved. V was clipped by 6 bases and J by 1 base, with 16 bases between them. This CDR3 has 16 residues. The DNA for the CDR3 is TGTGCCAGCAGCCGAGGGATAGGGTCTTCTGGAAACACCATATATTTT. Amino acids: CASSRGIGSSGNTIYF.

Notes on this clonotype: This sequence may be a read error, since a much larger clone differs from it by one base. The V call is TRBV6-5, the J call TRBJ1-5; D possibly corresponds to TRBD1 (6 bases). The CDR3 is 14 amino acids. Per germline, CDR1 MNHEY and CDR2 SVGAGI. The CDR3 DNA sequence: TGTGCCGGCAGTTACTCATCCGGGGGCCAGCCCCAGCATTTT. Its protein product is CAGSYSSGGQPQHF.

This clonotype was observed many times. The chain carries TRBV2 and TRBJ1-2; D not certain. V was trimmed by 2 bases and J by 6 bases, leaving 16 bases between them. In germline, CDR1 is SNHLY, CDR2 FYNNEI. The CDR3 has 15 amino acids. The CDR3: CASSEPRLHTHGYTF. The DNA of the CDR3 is TGTGCCAGCAGTGAACCGAGACTCCATACACATGGCTACACCTTC.

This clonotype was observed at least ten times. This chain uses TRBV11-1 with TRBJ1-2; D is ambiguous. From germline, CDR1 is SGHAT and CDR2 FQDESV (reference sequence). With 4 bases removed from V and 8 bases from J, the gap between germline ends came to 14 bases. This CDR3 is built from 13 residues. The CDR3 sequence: CASSYPPLEGYTF. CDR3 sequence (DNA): TGTGCCAGCAGCTACCCTCCCCTCGAGGGCTACACCTTC.

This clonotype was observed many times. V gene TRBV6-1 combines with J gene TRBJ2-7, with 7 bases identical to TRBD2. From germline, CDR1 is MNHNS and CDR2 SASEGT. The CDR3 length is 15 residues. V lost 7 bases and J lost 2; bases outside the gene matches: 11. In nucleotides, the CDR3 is TGTGCCAGCACCGCGGTGGGGGGGAGCCCCTACGAGCAGTACTTC. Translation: CASTAVGGSPYEQYF.

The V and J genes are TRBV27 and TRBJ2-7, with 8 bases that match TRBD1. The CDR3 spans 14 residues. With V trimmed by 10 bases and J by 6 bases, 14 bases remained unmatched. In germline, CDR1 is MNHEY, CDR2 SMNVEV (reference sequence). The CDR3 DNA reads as TGTGCCACCAGGACAGGGTGGTTGGCGGGCGAGCAGTACTTC. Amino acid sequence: CATRTGWLAGEQYF.

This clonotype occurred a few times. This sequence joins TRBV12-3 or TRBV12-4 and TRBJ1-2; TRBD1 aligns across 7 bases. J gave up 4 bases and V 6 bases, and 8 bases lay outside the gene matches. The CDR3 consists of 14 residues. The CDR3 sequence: CASSHSGGPYGYTF. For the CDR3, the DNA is TGTGCCAGCAGCCACTCAGGGGGACCCTATGGCTACACCTTC.

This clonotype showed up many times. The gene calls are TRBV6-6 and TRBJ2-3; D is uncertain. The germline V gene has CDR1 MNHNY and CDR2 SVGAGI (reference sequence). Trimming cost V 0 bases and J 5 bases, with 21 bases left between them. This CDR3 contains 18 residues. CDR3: CASSYSLRPGSGGDTQYF. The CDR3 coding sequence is TGTGCCAGCAGTTACTCCCTCAGACCTGGCTCGGGTGGAGATACGCAGTATTTT.

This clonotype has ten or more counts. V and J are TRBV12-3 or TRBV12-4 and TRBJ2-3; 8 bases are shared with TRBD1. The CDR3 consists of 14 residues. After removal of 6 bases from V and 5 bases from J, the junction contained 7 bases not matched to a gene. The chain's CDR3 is CASSPGTGGDTQYF. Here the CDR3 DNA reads TGTGCCAGCAGCCCCGGGACAGGTGGAGATACGCAGTATTTT.